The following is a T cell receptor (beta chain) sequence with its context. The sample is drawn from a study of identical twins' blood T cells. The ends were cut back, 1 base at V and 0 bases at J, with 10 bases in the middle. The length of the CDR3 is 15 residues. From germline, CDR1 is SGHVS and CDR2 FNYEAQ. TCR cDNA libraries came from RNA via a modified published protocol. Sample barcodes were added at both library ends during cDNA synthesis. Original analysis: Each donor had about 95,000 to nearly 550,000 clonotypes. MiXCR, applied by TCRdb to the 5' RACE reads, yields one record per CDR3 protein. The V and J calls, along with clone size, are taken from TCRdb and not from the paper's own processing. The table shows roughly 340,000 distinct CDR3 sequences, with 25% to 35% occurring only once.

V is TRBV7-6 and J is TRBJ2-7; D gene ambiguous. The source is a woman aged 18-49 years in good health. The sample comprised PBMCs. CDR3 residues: CASSLDAGRSYEQYF. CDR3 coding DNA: TGTGCCAGCAGCTTAGATGCAGGACGCTCCTACGAGCAGTACTTC.